Following are 22 T cell receptor beta chains from one sample sequenced in a study of lymphopenia after photon versus proton radiotherapy. Clones were sequenced by immunoSEQ multiplex PCR, and TCRdb holds only the in-frame ones, with some missing. There are some 70,000 clones in the sample; around 87% occur only once, and 11% lies in the top ten. Sequences were derived from peripheral blood, sampled from a patient treated with proton-based radiotherapy. The receptor source for this set is a man older than 75 with esophageal cancer.

CDR3 sequence reads: CASSFGTNTEAFF. CDR3 DNA sequence: TGTGCCAGCAGTTTCGGAACGAACACTGAAGCTTTCTTT. This chain joins TRBV6-5 and TRBJ1-1; D is undetermined. This CDR3 region has 13 residues. Germline lookup yields CDR1 MNHEY and CDR2 SVGAGI. Trimming stripped 4 bases from V and 1 base from J, with 7 bases between.

This clone was picked up a small number of times. The gene calls are TRBV10-3 and TRBJ2-3; D unclear. Trimming removed 4 bases from V and 1 base from J, with 12 bases in between. This CDR3 region has 15 residues. CDR1 and CDR2 (germline): ENHRY, SYGVKD. This CDR3 is CAISAKPVGTDTQYF. DNA of the CDR3: TGTGCCATCAGTGCGAAGCCAGTGGGCACAGATACGCAGTATTTT.

The CDR3 DNA is TGTGCCAGCAGTTTATCGCAGGGCTACGAGCAGTACTTC. Its protein is CASSLSQGYEQYF. The chain carries TRBV27 and TRBJ2-7, with a possible D match to TRBD1 (5 bases). V lost 0 bases and J 3 bases, leaving 6 bases between the germline ends. The CDR3 has 13 amino acids. CDR1 and CDR2 (germline): MNHEY, SMNVEV (reference sequence).

This clone was picked up a small number of times. The chain combines TRBV6-5 with TRBJ1-6; unclear D gene. Trimming removed 6 bases at V and 10 bases at J, with 13 bases between. The germline CDR1 and CDR2 sequences are MNHEY and SVGAGI. The CDR3 sequence is 13 residues long. CDR3 nucleotides: TGTGCCAGCAGCCCTCGGTCGCCGTCACCCCTCCACTTT. It translates to CASSPRSPSPLHF.

The V gene is TRBV4-2, the J gene TRBJ1-1; 7 bases fit TRBD1. Germline lookup yields CDR1 LGHNA and CDR2 YNFKEQ. With V trimmed by 4 bases and J by 11 bases, 4 bases remained unmatched. There are 11 residues in the CDR3. CDR3 loop: CASSLGQAAFF. CDR3 nucleotide sequence: TGTGCCAGCAGCCTCGGACAGGCGGCTTTCTTT.

The gene calls are TRBV5-5 and TRBJ2-7; TRBD2 is a possible D gene (5 bases). Germline assignment: CDR1 SGHKS and CDR2 YYEKEE (reference sequence). Trimming removed 4 bases at V and 3 bases at J, with 26 bases between. The CDR3 spans 18 residues. CDR3: CASSPRAMEIGLNYEQYF. CDR3 nucleotide sequence: TGTGCCAGCAGCCCCCGGGCCATGGAAATCGGACTTAACTACGAGCAGTACTTC.

The rearrangement uses TRBV30 and TRBJ1-1, with D unresolved. V dropped 1 base and J dropped 2 bases, with 11 bases sitting between them. Per germline, CDR1 GTSNPN and CDR2 SVGIG (reference sequence). The CDR3 consists of 14 residues. DNA for the CDR3: TGTGCCTGGAGTGGGAGAATCCCCAACACTGAAGCTTTCTTT. It is translated as CAWSGRIPNTEAFF.

The gene calls are TRBV29-1 and TRBJ2-5; TRBD1 agrees at 7 bases. Germline-derived CDR1 and CDR2 are SQVTM and ANQGSEA. The junction had 3 bases not matched to a gene; V was cut back by 6 bases and J by 2 bases. The CDR3 loop spans 12 amino acids. The CDR3 spells CSVVQGQETQYF. In DNA, the CDR3 is TGCAGCGTGGTACAGGGGCAAGAGACCCAGTACTTC.

The V call is TRBV5-6, the J call TRBJ2-6; a possible D gene is TRBD1 (6 bases). V was shortened by 4 bases and J by 0 bases, with 14 bases between the two germline ends. CDR3 length equals 17 residues. Germline lookup yields CDR1 SGHDT and CDR2 YYEEEE. DNA for the CDR3: TGTGCCAGCAGCGTCGGACAGCTCTCCTCTGGGGCCAACGTCCTGACTTTC. It encodes CASSVGQLSSGANVLTF.

The chain recombines TRBV5-4 with TRBJ1-1; the D is unclear. This CDR3 contains 14 residues. CDR1 SGHNT and CDR2 YYREEE come from the germline V gene (reference sequence). V lost 2 bases and J 0 bases, leaving 8 bases between the germline ends. The CDR3 DNA follows: TGTGCCAGCAGCTTAGACCGTTTGAACACTGAAGCTTTCTTT. It encodes CASSLDRLNTEAFF. The whole variable domain, remainder taken from reference TRBV5-4 and TRBJ1-1, is ETGVTQSPTHLIKTRGQQVTLRCSSQSGHNTVSWYQQALGQGPQFIFQYYREEENGRGNFPPRFSGLQFPNYSSELNVNALELDDSALYLCASSLDRLNTEAFFGQGTRLTVV.

The chain employs TRBV7-9 and TRBJ2-3; 7 bases align to TRBD1. Trimming removed 5 bases from V and 4 bases from J; junction bases left unmatched: 6. The germline V gene has CDR1 SEHNR and CDR2 FQNEAQ (reference sequence). This CDR3 has 14 residues. This CDR3 reads CASSRTGASDTQYF. The DNA for the CDR3 is TGTGCCAGCAGCCGGACAGGAGCCTCAGATACGCAGTATTTT.

This clone appeared once. The chain is built from TRBV10-3 and TRBJ1-2, with D possibly matching TRBD1 (6 bases). Per the germline V gene, CDR1 is ENHRY and CDR2 is SYGVKD. Trimming took 4 bases from V and 5 from J, leaving 14 bases between them. This CDR3 contains 14 residues. The CDR3 here is CAISARQEGYGYTF. The CDR3 DNA reads TGTGCCATCAGTGCCCGACAGGAGGGGTATGGCTACACCTTC.

The chain couples TRBV27 to TRBJ2-7; 7 nucleotides line up with TRBD2. Unmatched junction bases numbered 4, after V lost 8 bases and J lost 6 bases. Germline loops: CDR1 MNHEY, CDR2 SMNVEV (reference sequence). The CDR3 is 11 amino acids. This chain's CDR3 is CASAGRAEQYF. Written as DNA, the CDR3 is TGTGCCAGCGCTGGGAGGGCCGAGCAGTACTTC.

The chain employs TRBV27 and TRBJ2-3; D is perhaps TRBD2 (7 bases). The germline V and J ends were trimmed by 3 bases and 5 bases, with 18 bases remaining between them. CDR1 and CDR2 from the germline V gene are MNHEY and SMNVEV (reference sequence). This CDR3 contains 16 residues. The CDR3 nucleotides read TGTGCCAGCAGTTTCATGACGGGAGGAGGGGGAGATACGCAGTATTTT. The encoded protein is CASSFMTGGGGDTQYF.

The chain recombines TRBV7-2 with TRBJ1-2; 7 bases are shared with TRBD1. The CDR3 covers 14 residues. Germline values: CDR1 SGHTA, CDR2 FQGNSA. Trimming took 5 bases from V and 4 from J; bases not matched to a gene: 7. The CDR3 reads CASSPTGVGYGYTF. CDR3 coding DNA: TGTGCCAGCAGCCCCACAGGGGTCGGCTATGGCTACACCTTC.

The rearrangement joins TRBV5-1 to TRBJ2-7; TRBD2 is a possible D gene (5 bases). Trimming removed 2 bases from V and 2 bases from J, with 11 bases in between. The CDR3 covers 14 residues. Per the germline V gene, CDR1 is SGHRS and CDR2 is YFSETQ. The DNA for the CDR3 is TGCGCCAGCAGCTTAAGCGGTCAGACCTACGAGCAGTACTTC. Residues: CASSLSGQTYEQYF.

A few counts support this clone. The rearrangement links TRBV5-6 to TRBJ2-5; D gene ambiguous. Germline CDR1 SGHDT, CDR2 YYEEEE. With 1 base removed from V and 4 bases from J, the gap between germline ends came to 2 bases. CDR3 length: 11 residues. The CDR3 region has the DNA TGTGCCAGCAGCTTGAGAGAGACCCAGTACTTC. Residues: CASSLRETQYF. Variable domain in full (rest from reference TRBV5-6 and TRBJ2-5): DAGVTQSPTHLIKTRGQQVTLRCSPKSGHDTVSWYQQALGQGPQFIFQYYEEEERQRGNFPDRFSGHQFPNYSSELNVNALLLGDSALYLCASSLRETQYFGPGTRLLVL.

The gene calls are TRBV20-1 and TRBJ2-1; unclear D gene. Germline CDR1 reads DFQATT; CDR2 reads SNEGSKA (reference sequence). V gave up 3 bases and J gave up 8 bases, with 8 bases separating them. The CDR3 totals 11 residues. CDR3 in amino acids: CSARGWHEQFF. DNA for the CDR3: TGCAGTGCTAGGGGTTGGCATGAGCAGTTCTTC.

On this clone: The junction departs from the called germline gene at one end, perhaps through a read error. The V gene is TRBV7-7, the J gene TRBJ2-3; D remains unclear. The CDR3 length is 14 residues. The germline V gene has CDR1 SSHAT and CDR2 FNYEAQ (reference sequence). The CDR3 bases are TGTGCTAGCAGCTTATACGCGGCCACAGATACGCAGTATTTT. It translates to CASSLYAATDTQYF.

The V call is TRBV5-8, the J call TRBJ1-4, with 7 positions matching TRBD1. The CDR3 loop spans 16 amino acids. Germline V gene lookup returns CDR1 SGHTS and CDR2 YDEGEE. J gave up 0 bases and V 0 bases, and 2 bases lay outside the gene matches. As DNA, the CDR3 is TGTGCCAGCAGCTTGGACGGGACAGCAACTAATGAAAAACTGTTTTTT. Its translation is CASSLDGTATNEKLFF. Supplemented by reference TRBV5-8 and TRBJ1-4, the full variable domain reads EAGVTQSPTHLIKTRGQQATLRCSPISGHTSVYWYQQALGLGLQFLLWYDEGEERNRGNFPPRFSGRQFPNYSSELNVNALELEDSALYLCASSLDGTATNEKLFFGSGTQLSVL.

The J gene is TRBJ2-1, the V gene TRBV27, with 10 bases fitting TRBD2. CDR3 length: 14 amino acids. Germline V gene data show CDR1 as MNHEY and CDR2 as SMNVEV (reference sequence). Germline trimming cut 1 base from V and 8 bases from J; bases unmatched to any gene: 2. CDR3 residues: CASSLYLAGDEQFF. In DNA form, the CDR3 reads TGTGCCAGCAGTTTATACCTAGCGGGGGATGAGCAGTTCTTC.

V usage is TRBV6-6 and J usage is TRBJ2-5, with D tentatively TRBD1 (6 bases). This CDR3 comprises 12 residues. The germline V and J ends were trimmed by 8 bases and 1 base, with 8 bases remaining between them. The V gene's germline CDR1 is MNHNY and CDR2 SVGAGI (reference sequence). Written as DNA, the CDR3 is TGTGCCAGCCACAGGGCCCAAGAGACCCAGTACTTC. The encoded protein is CASHRAQETQYF.